One sample yielded the 12 T cell receptor beta chains listed below, sequenced in a study of metastatic and nonmetastatic thyroid tumors. TCRdb redid the clone calls on the PCR reads using MiXCR. The sample yields about 53,000 clones, 20% seen once. No patient had received any treatment before thyroid surgery. Sequenced material: blood. All receptors derive from a female donor with papillary thyroid cancer or a benign thyroid nodule (not recorded which). Some clones in this sample may be carry-over from other donors' samples.

The table lists this clone with many counts. The chain combines TRBV3-1 with TRBJ1-6; D call uncertain. CDR3 length equals 12 residues. V was clipped by 2 bases and J by 12 bases, with 8 bases between them. The germline CDR1 and CDR2 sequences are LGHDT and YNNKEL (reference sequence). The CDR3 region is CASSQNEVPLHF. The DNA of the CDR3 is TGTGCCAGCAGCCAAAACGAGGTACCCCTCCACTTT.

This clone was observed many times. This chain connects TRBV18 to TRBJ2-5, with D perhaps matching TRBD1 (6 bases). The CDR3 is made up of 16 amino acids. Germline CDR1 is KGHSH and CDR2 is LQKENI. V lost 3 bases to trimming and J lost 1 base, with 15 bases between them. The CDR3 loop is CASSPIAPDSQETQYF. The CDR3 DNA reads as TGTGCCAGCTCACCTATAGCACCGGACAGCCAAGAGACCCAGTACTTC.

This clone has a count of ten or more. This sequence joins TRBV11-2 and TRBJ2-3; D is undetermined. This CDR3 spans 13 amino acids. Germline V gene sequence: CDR1 SGHAT, CDR2 FQNNGV. V lost 0 bases and J lost 6, with 7 bases in between. CDR3 protein: CASSLDLLDTQYF. The CDR3 nucleotides read TGTGCCAGCAGCTTAGATCTTTTGGATACGCAGTATTTT. The variable domain in full, completed from reference TRBV11-2 and TRBJ2-3, reads EAGVAQSPRYKIIEKRQSVAFWCNPISGHATLYWYQQILGQGPKLLIQFQNNGVVDDSQLPKDRFSAERLKGVDSTLKIQPAKLEDSAVYLCASSLDLLDTQYFGPGTRLTVL.

This clone has ten or more counts. The genes are TRBV6-5 and TRBJ1-4; TRBD1 matches 9 bases. J lost 3 bases, V lost 2 bases, and 1 base had no gene match. CDR3 length: 15 residues. CDR1 and CDR2 (germline): MNHEY, SVGAGI. CDR3: CASSYRDRANEKLFF. DNA for the CDR3: TGTGCCAGCAGTTACCGGGACAGGGCTAATGAAAAACTGTTTTTT.

There are many counts of this clone. The V call is TRBV11-2, the J call TRBJ2-7, with a possible D match to TRBD2 (5 bases). CDR1 and CDR2 from the germline V gene are SGHAT and FQNNGV. The CDR3 is 13 amino acids. Deletions cut 5 bases from V and 4 bases from J, with 12 bases between. The CDR3 loop is CASSRADAYEQYF. The CDR3 nucleotides read TGTGCCAGCAGCCGAGCGGACGCGTACGAGCAGTACTTC.

The V call is TRBV10-2, the J call TRBJ2-1, with 7 bases identical to TRBD1. Germline values: CDR1 WSHSY, CDR2 SAAADI. The CDR3 has 13 amino acids. J lost 4 bases, V lost 8 bases, and 5 bases had no gene match. Here the CDR3 reads CASGGQLYNEQFF. The CDR3 DNA is TGCGCCAGCGGGGGACAGCTATACAATGAGCAGTTCTTC.

The table lists this clone with many counts. This rearrangement joins TRBV10-3 to TRBJ2-7, with TRBD2 identical over 11 bases. CDR3 length: 13 residues. V lost 7 bases, J lost 7 bases, and 6 bases stayed unmatched. Per germline, CDR1 ENHRY and CDR2 SYGVKD. The CDR3 reads CAITPGLAEEQYF. CDR3 DNA: TGTGCCATCACTCCGGGACTAGCGGAGGAGCAGTACTTC.

The chain carries TRBV11-2 and TRBJ1-2, with D possibly matching TRBD1 (6 bases). This CDR3 comprises 16 residues. V shed 4 bases and J shed 0 bases, with 15 bases lying between them. CDR1 is SGHAT, CDR2 FQNNGV, per germline. The CDR3 reads CASSSGRGGANYGYTF. The CDR3 coding sequence is TGTGCCAGCAGCTCAGGCCGCGGGGGCGCTAACTATGGCTACACCTTC. Full variable domain (outside the CDR3, taken from reference TRBV11-2 and TRBJ1-2): EAGVAQSPRYKIIEKRQSVAFWCNPISGHATLYWYQQILGQGPKLLIQFQNNGVVDDSQLPKDRFSAERLKGVDSTLKIQPAKLEDSAVYLCASSSGRGGANYGYTFGSGTRLTVV.

This clone was observed at least ten times. The chain recombines TRBV5-1 with TRBJ2-2, with TRBD2 matching over 10 bases. CDR1 and CDR2 from the germline V gene are SGHRS and YFSETQ. The CDR3 is 17 amino acids. Trimming took 0 bases from V and 5 from J; bases not matched to a gene: 7. CDR3 loop: CASSLVASGSFTGELFF. Written as DNA, the CDR3 is TGCGCCAGCAGCTTGGTAGCTAGCGGGAGCTTTACCGGGGAGCTGTTTTTT. Supplemented by reference TRBV5-1 and TRBJ2-2, the full variable domain reads KAGVTQTPRYLIKTRGQQVTLSCSPISGHRSVSWYQQTPGQGLQFLFEYFSETQRNKGNFPGRFSGRQFSNSRSEMNVSTLELGDSALYLCASSLVASGSFTGELFFGEGSRLTVL.

This clone has a handful of counts. Likely a read error: the CDR3 ends without its conserved phenylalanine or tryptophan. The chain links TRBV11-1 to TRBJ2-4; 10 nucleotides align to TRBD2. The CDR3 spans 19 residues. Germline values: CDR1 SGHAT, CDR2 FQDESV (reference sequence). Trimming removed 5 bases from V and 0 bases from J; junction bases left unmatched: 13. The CDR3 protein is CASSQSSSGSLLAKNIQYC. The CDR3 DNA reads as TGTGCCAGCAGCCAGTCGTCTAGCGGGAGTCTACTAGCCAAAAACATTCAGTACTGC.

This clone was counted at least ten times. The CDR3 loop is CASSGWRGQADTQYF. CDR3 sequence (DNA): TGTGCCAGCAGTGGTTGGAGGGGGCAGGCAGATACGCAGTATTTT. The chain combines TRBV27 with TRBJ2-3; perhaps TRBD1 as D (7 bases). Trimming stripped 5 bases from V and 4 bases from J, with 16 bases between. CDR1 MNHEY and CDR2 SMNVEV come from the germline V gene (reference sequence). The CDR3 contains 15 residues.

In this sample, this clone turned up many times. This chain uses TRBV28 with TRBJ2-7; 9 nucleotides align to TRBD1. Per the germline V gene, CDR1 is MDHEN and CDR2 is SYDVKM. The CDR3 contains 15 residues. Trimming removed 6 bases from V and 3 bases from J; junction bases left unmatched: 9. The CDR3 DNA sequence: TGTGCCAGCAGCGTAGGACAGGGGTTTGGCTACGAGCAGTACTTC. Encoded protein: CASSVGQGFGYEQYF.